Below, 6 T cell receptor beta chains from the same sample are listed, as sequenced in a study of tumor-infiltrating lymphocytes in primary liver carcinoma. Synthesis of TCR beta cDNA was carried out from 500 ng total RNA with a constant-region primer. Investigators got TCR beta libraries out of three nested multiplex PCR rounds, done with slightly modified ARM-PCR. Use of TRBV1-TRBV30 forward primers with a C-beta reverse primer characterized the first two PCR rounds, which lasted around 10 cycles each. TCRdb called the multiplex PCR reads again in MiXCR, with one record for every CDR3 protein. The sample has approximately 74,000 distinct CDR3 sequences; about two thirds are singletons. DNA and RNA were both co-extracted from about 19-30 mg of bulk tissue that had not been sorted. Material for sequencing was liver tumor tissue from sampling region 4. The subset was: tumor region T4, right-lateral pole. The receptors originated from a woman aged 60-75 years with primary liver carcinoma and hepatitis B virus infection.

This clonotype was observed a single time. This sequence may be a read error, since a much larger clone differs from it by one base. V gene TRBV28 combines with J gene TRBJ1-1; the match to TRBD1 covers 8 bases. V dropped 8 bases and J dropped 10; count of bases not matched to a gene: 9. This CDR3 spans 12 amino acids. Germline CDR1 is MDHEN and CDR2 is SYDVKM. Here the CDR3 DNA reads TGTGCCAGCGCCACCCGGACAGGGCCAGCTTTCTTT. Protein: CASATRTGPAFF.

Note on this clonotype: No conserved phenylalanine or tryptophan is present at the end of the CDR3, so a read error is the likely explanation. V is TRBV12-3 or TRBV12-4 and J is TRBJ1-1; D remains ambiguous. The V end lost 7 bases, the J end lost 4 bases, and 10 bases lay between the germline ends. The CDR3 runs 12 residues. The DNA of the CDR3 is TGTGCCAGCATCAGGATAAGCACTGAAGCTTTCTCT. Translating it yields CASIRISTEAFS.

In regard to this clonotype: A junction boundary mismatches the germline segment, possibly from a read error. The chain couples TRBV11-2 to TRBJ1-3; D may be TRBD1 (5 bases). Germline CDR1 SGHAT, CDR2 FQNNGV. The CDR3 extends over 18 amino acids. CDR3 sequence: CASSSRLPTDSSRNTIYF. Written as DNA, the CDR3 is TGTGCTAGCAGCTCACGCCTCCCGACAGATAGCTCTCGAAACACCATATATTTT.

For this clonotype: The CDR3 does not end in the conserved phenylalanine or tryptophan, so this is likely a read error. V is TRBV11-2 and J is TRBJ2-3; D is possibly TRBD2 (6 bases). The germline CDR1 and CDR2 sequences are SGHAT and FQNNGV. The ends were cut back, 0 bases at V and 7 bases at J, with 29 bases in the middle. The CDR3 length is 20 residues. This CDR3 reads CASSLDLSGLAAEGINTQYL. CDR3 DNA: TGTGCCAGCAGCTTAGATCTAAGTGGGTTAGCGGCAGAAGGGATAAATACGCAGTATTTA.

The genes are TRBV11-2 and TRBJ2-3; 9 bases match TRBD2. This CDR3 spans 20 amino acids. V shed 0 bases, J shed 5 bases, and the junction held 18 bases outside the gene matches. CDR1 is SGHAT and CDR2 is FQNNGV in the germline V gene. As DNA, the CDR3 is TGTGCCAGCAGCTTAGAACTAGGTGGGTTAGCGGGAGAAGGCATAGATACGCAGTATTTT. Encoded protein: CASSLELGGLAGEGIDTQYF. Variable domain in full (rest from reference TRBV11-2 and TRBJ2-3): EAGVAQSPRYKIIEKRQSVAFWCNPISGHATLYWYQQILGQGPKLLIQFQNNGVVDDSQLPKDRFSAERLKGVDSTLKIQPAKLEDSAVYLCASSLELGGLAGEGIDTQYFGPGTRLTVL.

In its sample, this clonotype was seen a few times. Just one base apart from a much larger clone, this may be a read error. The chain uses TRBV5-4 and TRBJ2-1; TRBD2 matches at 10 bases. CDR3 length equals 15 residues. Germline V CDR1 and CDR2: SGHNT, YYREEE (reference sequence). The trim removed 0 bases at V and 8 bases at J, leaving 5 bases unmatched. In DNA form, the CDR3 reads TGTGCCAGCAGCTTGGGTGGACTAGCGGCCGATGAGCAGTTCTTC. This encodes CASSLGGLAADEQFF.